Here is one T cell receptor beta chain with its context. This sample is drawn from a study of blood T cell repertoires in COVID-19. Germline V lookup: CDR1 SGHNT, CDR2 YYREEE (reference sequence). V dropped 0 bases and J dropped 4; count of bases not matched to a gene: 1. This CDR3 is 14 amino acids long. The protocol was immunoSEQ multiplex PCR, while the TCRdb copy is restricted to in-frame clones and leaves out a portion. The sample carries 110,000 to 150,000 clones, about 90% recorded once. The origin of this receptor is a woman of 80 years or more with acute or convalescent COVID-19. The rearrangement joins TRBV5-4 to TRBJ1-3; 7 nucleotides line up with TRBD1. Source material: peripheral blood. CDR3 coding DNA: TGTGCCAGCAGCTTGGCACAGGGGGGAAACACCATATATTTT. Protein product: CASSLAQGGNTIYF.